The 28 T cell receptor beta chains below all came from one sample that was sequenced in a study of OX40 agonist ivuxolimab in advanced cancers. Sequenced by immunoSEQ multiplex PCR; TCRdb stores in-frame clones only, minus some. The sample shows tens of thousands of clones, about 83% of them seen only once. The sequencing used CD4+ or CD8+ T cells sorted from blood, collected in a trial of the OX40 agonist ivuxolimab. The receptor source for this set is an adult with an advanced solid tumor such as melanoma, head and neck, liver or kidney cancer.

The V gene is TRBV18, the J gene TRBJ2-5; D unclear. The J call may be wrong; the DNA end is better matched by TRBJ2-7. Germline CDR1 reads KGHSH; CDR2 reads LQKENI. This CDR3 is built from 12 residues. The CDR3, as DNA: TGTGCCAGCTCACTTTCCCTCTACGAGCAGTACTTC. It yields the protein CASSLSLYEQYF.

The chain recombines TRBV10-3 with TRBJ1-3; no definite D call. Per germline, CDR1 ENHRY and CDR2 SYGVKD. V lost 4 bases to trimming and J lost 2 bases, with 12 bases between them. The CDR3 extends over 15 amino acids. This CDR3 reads CAISGPSVPGNTIYF. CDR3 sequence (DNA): TGTGCCATCAGTGGCCCCAGTGTTCCTGGAAACACCATATATTTT.

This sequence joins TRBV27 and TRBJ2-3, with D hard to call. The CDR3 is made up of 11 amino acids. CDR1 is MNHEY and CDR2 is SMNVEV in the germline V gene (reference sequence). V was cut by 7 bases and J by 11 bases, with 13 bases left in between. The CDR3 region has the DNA TGTGCCAGCACCTTGGGGTGGAAGCAGTATTTT. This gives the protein CASTLGWKQYF.

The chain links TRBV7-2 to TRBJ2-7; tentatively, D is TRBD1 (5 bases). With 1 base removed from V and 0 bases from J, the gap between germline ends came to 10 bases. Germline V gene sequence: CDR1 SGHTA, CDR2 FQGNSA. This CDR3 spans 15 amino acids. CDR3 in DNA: TGTGCCAGCAGCTTAGTACAGGTGCTCTCCTACGAGCAGTACTTC. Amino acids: CASSLVQVLSYEQYF.

CDR3 DNA sequence: TGTGCCAGTAGTCCACGCCAGGGGCGAGGGAACACTGAAGCTTTCTTT. Amino acid sequence: CASSPRQGRGNTEAFF. The V gene is TRBV19, the J gene TRBJ1-1; a possible D gene is TRBD1 (6 bases). V gave up 5 bases and J gave up 1 base, with 17 bases separating them. This CDR3 is built from 16 residues. Germline values: CDR1 LNHDA, CDR2 SQIVND (reference sequence).

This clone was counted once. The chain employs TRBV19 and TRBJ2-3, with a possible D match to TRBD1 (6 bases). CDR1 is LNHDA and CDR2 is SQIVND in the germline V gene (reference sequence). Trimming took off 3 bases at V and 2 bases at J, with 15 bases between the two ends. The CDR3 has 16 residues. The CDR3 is CASSIRRQALTDTQYF. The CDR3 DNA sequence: TGTGCCAGTAGTATTCGACGACAGGCCCTCACAGATACGCAGTATTTT.

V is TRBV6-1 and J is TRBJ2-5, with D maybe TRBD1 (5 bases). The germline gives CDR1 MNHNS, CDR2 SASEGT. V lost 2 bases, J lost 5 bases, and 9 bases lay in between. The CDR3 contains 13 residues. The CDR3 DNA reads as TGTGCCAGCAGTGAACAGGGTGGGGAGACCCAGTACTTC. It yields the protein CASSEQGGETQYF.

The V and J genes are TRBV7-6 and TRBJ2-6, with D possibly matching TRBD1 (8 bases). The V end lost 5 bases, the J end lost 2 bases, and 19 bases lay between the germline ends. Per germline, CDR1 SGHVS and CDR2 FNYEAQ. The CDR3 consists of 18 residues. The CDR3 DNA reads TGTGCCAGCAGCGCTACCACAGGGGGGGCGCCTGGGGCCAACGTCCTGACTTTC. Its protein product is CASSATTGGAPGANVLTF. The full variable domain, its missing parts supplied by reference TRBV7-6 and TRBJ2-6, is GAGVSQSPRYKVTKRGQDVALRCDPISGHVSLYWYRQALGQGPEFLTYFNYEAQQDKSGLPNDRFSAERPEGSISTLTIQRTEQRDSAMYRCASSATTGGAPGANVLTFGAGSRLTVL.

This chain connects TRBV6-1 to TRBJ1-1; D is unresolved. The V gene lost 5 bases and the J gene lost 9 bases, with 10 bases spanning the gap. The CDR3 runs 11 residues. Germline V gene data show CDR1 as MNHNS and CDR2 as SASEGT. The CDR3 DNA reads TGTGCCAGCAGTTACGGGTGGAAAGCTTTCTTT. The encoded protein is CASSYGWKAFF.

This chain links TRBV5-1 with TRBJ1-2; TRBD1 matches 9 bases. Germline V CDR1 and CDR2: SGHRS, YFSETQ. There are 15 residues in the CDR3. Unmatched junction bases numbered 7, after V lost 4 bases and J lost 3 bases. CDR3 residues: CASSPGHRGHYGYTF. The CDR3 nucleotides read TGCGCCAGCAGCCCGGGGCACAGGGGGCACTATGGCTACACCTTC.

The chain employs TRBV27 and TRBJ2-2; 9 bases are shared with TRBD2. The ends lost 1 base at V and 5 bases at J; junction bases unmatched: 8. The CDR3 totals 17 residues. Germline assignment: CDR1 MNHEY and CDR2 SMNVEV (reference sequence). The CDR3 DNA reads TGTGCCAGCAGTTTATATGGCGGGGGGGCGGGAACCGGGGAGCTGTTTTTT. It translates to CASSLYGGGAGTGELFF.

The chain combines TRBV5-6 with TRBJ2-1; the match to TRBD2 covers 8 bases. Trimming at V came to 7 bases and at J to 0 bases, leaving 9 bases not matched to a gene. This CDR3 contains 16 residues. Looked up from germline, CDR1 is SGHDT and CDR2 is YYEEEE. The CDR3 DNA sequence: TGTGCCAGCGTCCCACGGGGGGGACGCTCCTACAATGAGCAGTTCTTC. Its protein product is CASVPRGGRSYNEQFF.

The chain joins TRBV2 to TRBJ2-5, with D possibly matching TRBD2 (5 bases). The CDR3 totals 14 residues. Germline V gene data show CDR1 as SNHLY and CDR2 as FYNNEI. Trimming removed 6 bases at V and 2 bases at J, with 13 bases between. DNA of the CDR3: TGTGCCAGCAGCCAAACTGGACTGCAAGAGACCCAGTACTTC. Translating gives CASSQTGLQETQYF.

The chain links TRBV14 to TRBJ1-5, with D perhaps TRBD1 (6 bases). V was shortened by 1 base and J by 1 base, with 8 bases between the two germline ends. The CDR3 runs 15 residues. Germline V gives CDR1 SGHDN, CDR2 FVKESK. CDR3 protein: CASSQVGGSNQPQHF. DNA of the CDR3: TGTGCCAGCAGCCAAGTAGGGGGAAGCAATCAGCCCCAGCATTTT.

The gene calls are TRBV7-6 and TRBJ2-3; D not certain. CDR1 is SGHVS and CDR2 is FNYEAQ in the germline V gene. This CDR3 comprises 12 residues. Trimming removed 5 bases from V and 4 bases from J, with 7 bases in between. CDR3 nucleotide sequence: TGTGCCAGCAGCCCACCAGCAGATACGCAGTATTTT. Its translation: CASSPPADTQYF.

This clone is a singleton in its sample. The CDR3 spells CASSVTDTQYF. CDR3 nucleotide sequence: TGTGCCAGCAGTGTTACGGATACGCAGTATTTT. The V call is TRBV2, the J call TRBJ2-3, with D hard to call. Per germline, CDR1 SNHLY and CDR2 FYNNEI. The CDR3 is 11 amino acids. Deletions cut 4 bases from V and 6 bases from J, with 5 bases between.

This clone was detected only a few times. DNA for the CDR3: TGTGCCAGCAGTCGGGACAGTAACTATGGCTACACCTTC. It yields the protein CASSRDSNYGYTF. The chain combines TRBV2 with TRBJ1-2, with 7 bases matching TRBD1. The V and J ends lost 5 bases and 1 base, in that order; junction bases with no gene match: 1. Looked up from germline, CDR1 is SNHLY and CDR2 is FYNNEI. The CDR3 is 13 amino acids.

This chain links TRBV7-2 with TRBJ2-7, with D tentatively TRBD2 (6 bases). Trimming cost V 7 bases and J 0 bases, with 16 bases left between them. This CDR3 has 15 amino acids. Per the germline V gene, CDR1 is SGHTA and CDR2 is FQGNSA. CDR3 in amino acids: CASTRGAGNSYEQYF. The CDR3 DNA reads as TGTGCCAGCACCCGAGGTGCGGGAAACTCCTACGAGCAGTACTTC.

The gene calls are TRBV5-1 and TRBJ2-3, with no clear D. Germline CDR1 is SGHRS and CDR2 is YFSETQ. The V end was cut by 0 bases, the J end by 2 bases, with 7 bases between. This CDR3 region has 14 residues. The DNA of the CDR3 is TGCGCCAGCAGCTTGGACGGTTCCACAGATACGCAGTATTTT. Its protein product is CASSLDGSTDTQYF.

The CDR3 sequence is CASSPRVLNYGYTF. For the CDR3, the DNA is TGTGCCAGCAGCCCGCGTGTCTTAAACTATGGCTACACCTTC. The chain is built from TRBV6-6 and TRBJ1-2; D not certain. V was trimmed by 6 bases and J by 2 bases, leaving 13 bases between them. From germline, CDR1 is MNHNY and CDR2 SVGAGI (reference sequence). This CDR3 region has 14 residues.

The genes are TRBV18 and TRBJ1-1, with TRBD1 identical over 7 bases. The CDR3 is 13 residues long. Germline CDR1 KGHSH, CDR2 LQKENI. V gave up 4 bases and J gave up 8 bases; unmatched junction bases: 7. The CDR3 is CASSRDRVEEAFF. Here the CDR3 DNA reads TGTGCCAGCTCACGAGACAGGGTAGAGGAAGCTTTCTTT.

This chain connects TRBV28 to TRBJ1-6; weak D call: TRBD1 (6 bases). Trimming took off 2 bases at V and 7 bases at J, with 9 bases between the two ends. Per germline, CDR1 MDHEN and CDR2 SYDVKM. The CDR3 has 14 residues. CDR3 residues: CASSLPDRNSPLHF. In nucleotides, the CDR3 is TGTGCCAGCAGTTTACCGGACAGAAATTCACCCCTCCACTTT. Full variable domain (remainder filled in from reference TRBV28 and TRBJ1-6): DVKVTQSSRYLVKRTGEKVFLECVQDMDHENMFWYRQDPGLGLRLIYFSYDVKMKEKGDIPEGYSVSREKKERFSLILESASTNQTSMYLCASSLPDRNSPLHFGNGTRLTVT.

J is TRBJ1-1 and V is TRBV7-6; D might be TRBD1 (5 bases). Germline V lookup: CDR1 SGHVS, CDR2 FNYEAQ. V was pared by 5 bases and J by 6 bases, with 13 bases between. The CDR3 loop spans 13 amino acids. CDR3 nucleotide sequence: TGTGCCAGCAGCAATTCAGGAGGGGCTGAAGCTTTCTTT. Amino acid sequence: CASSNSGGAEAFF.

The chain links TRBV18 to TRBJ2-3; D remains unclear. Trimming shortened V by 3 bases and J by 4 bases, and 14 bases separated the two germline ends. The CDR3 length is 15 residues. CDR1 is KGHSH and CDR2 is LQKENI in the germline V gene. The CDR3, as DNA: TGTGCCAGCTCACCGGTAGGCTCCTACTCAGATACGCAGTATTTT. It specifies CASSPVGSYSDTQYF.

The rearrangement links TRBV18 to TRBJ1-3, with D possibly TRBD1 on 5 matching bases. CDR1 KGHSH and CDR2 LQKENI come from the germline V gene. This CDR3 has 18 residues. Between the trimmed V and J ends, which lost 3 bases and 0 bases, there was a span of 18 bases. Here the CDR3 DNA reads TGTGCCAGCTCACCGGTACGTATGGGACGGACCTCTGGAAACACCATATATTTT. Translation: CASSPVRMGRTSGNTIYF.

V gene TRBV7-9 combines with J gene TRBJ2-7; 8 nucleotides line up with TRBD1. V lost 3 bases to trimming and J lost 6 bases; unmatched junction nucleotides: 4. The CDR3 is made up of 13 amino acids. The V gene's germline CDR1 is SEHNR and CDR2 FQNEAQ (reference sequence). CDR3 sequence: CASSFGQGTEQYF. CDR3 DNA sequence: TGTGCCAGCAGCTTCGGACAGGGAACCGAGCAGTACTTC.

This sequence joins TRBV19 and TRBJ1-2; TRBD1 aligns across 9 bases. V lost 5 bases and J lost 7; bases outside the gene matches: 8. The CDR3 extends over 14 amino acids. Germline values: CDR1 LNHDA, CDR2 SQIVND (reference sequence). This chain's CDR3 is CASSPIQGAGGYTF. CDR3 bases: TGTGCCAGTAGTCCAATACAGGGGGCCGGTGGCTACACCTTC.

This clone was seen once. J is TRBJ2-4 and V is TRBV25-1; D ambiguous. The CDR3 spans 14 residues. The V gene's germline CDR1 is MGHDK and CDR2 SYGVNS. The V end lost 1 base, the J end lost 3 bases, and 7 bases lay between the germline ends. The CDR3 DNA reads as TGTGCCAGCAGTGAATCCGGAGACAAAAACATTCAGTACTTC. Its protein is CASSESGDKNIQYF.